One and the same sample provided the 6 T cell receptor beta chains below, sequenced in a study of shared T cell receptors in the human thymus (dated by TCRdb to the early 2020s). The library was made by the immunoSEQ multiplex PCR assay. TCRdb took over this immuneACCESS table, retaining in-frame rearrangements with V and J assigned. Such tables are incomplete; in checked studies, under half of the missing clones stem from an unresolved V gene, and the remainder is unexplained. The sample records approximately 490,000 clones, about 80% of which are singletons. The ten largest make up 0.013% of the sample. These data are also associated with another study on human thymus T cells.

The sample taken for sequencing was thymocytes. The source is a boy younger than two with a congenital heart defect. Donor details come from another sample of the same person, matched by shared clones.

This clone showed up just a few times. The V and J genes are TRBV28 and TRBJ2-1; D possibly corresponds to TRBD2 (7 bases). Trimming stripped 6 bases from V and 10 bases from J, with 28 bases between. Germline V gene sequence: CDR1 MDHEN, CDR2 SYDVKM. The CDR3 consists of 17 residues. CDR3 bases: TGTGCCAGCAGAACGGAGGATGCGGGAGAGGGGGTGGGCGAGCAGTTCTTC. It is translated as CASRTEDAGEGVGEQFF.

The chain links TRBV11-2 to TRBJ2-7, with 10 bases fitting TRBD2. The germline CDR1 and CDR2 sequences are SGHAT and FQNNGV. This CDR3 is built from 15 residues. J was trimmed by 2 bases and V by 4 bases; bases with no gene match: 5. The CDR3: CASSSGTSVTYEQYF. The CDR3 DNA is TGTGCCAGCAGCTCCGGGACTAGCGTTACCTACGAGCAGTACTTC.

This chain joins TRBV27 and TRBJ2-7; the match to TRBD2 covers 8 bases. Per the germline V gene, CDR1 is MNHEY and CDR2 is SMNVEV (reference sequence). Losses at the gene ends were 8 bases for V and 1 base for J; bases not matched to a gene: 10. The CDR3 extends over 15 amino acids. CDR3 amino acids: CASGRRERESYEQYF. CDR3 bases: TGTGCCAGCGGCCGCCGGGAGCGGGAGTCCTACGAGCAGTACTTC.

The rearrangement joins TRBV11-2 to TRBJ2-5, with 15 bases aligning to TRBD2. The CDR3 sequence is 18 residues long. CDR1 and CDR2 from the germline V gene are SGHAT and FQNNGV. Trimming took 5 bases from V and 7 from J; bases not matched to a gene: 14. The CDR3 here is CASSPPPGLAGGSGTQYF. DNA for the CDR3: TGTGCCAGCAGCCCACCCCCGGGACTAGCGGGAGGTTCAGGGACCCAGTACTTC.

The chain uses TRBV28 and TRBJ2-5; 9 bases are shared with TRBD1. The CDR3 length is 14 residues. In germline, CDR1 is MDHEN, CDR2 SYDVKM. J gave up 5 bases and V 6 bases, and 7 bases lay outside the gene matches. The chain's CDR3 is CASRETGGGETQYF. The CDR3 nucleotides are TGTGCCAGCAGGGAGACAGGGGGAGGGGAGACCCAGTACTTC.

The rearrangement links TRBV7-9 to TRBJ2-7; 8 bases align to TRBD1. Germline CDR1 and CDR2: SEHNR and FQNEAQ (reference sequence). This CDR3 region has 16 residues. After removal of 4 bases from V and 1 base from J, the junction contained 9 bases not matched to a gene. DNA for the CDR3: TGTGCCAGCAGCTCATTATTGGGGGACAGGTCCTACGAGCAGTACTTC. It is translated as CASSSLLGDRSYEQYF.